One and the same sample provided the 17 T cell receptor beta chains below, sequenced in a study of cytomegalovirus exposure and HLA in healthy donors. The assay was immunoSEQ multiplex PCR, and TCRdb's table has in-frame clones only and misses some. The sample consists of hundreds of thousands of clones, around 86% of them appearing once. The specimen sequenced was PBMCs. The receptor source for this set is a woman in her twenties or thirties in good health and CMV-seropositive.

This chain joins TRBV28 and TRBJ2-1, with 12 positions matching TRBD2. Germline trimming cut 7 bases from V and 7 bases from J; bases unmatched to any gene: 17. Germline CDR1 and CDR2: MDHEN and SYDVKM. This CDR3 has 18 amino acids. The CDR3 DNA reads TGTGCCAGCAAGGAAACGGGGCTAGCGGGAGGGATGAAAAATGAGCAGTTCTTC. Protein: CASKETGLAGGMKNEQFF.

This chain uses TRBV6-5 with TRBJ2-1; D is undetermined. This CDR3 is 13 amino acids long. The germline gives CDR1 MNHEY, CDR2 SVGAGI. Deletions cut 2 bases from V and 4 bases from J, with 6 bases between. The CDR3 coding sequence is TGTGCCAGCAGTTACGGCTTATACAATGAGCAGTTCTTC. This translates into CASSYGLYNEQFF.

This chain joins TRBV2 and TRBJ2-3; 8 nucleotides match TRBD1. V shed 6 bases, J shed 2 bases, and the junction held 7 bases outside the gene matches. This CDR3 has 15 amino acids. Germline V gene lookup returns CDR1 SNHLY and CDR2 FYNNEI. The CDR3 here is CASRSTGAHTDTQYF. CDR3 bases: TGTGCCAGCAGATCGACAGGGGCACACACAGATACGCAGTATTTT.

The chain is built from TRBV30 and TRBJ1-1; D may be TRBD1 (5 bases). CDR1 is GTSNPN, CDR2 SVGIG, per germline (reference sequence). Between the trimmed V and J ends, which lost 4 bases and 8 bases, there was a span of 11 bases. The CDR3 has 11 amino acids. CDR3 coding DNA: TGTGCCTGGATACGGGGGGGGGAAGCTTTCTTT. Its translation: CAWIRGGEAFF. Together with reference TRBV30 and TRBJ1-1, the CDR3 gives the full variable domain: SQTIHQWPATLVQPVGSPLSLECTVEGTSNPNLYWYRQAAGRGLQLLFYSVGIGQISSEVPQNLSASRPQDRQFILSSKKLLLSDSGFYLCAWIRGGEAFFGQGTRLTVV.

This clone was recorded a few times. This chain connects TRBV6-5 to TRBJ2-7, with D tentatively TRBD2 (6 bases). The CDR3 totals 16 residues. Looked up from germline, CDR1 is MNHEY and CDR2 is SVGAGI. V was pared by 2 bases and J by 0 bases, with 14 bases between. The chain's CDR3 is CASSYGAGRSSYEQYF. CDR3 bases: TGTGCCAGCAGTTACGGGGCGGGGAGGAGCTCCTACGAGCAGTACTTC.

This chain links TRBV2 with TRBJ1-2; 7 nucleotides align to TRBD1. With 6 bases clipped from V and 8 bases from J, the junction kept 6 bases outside the gene matches. This CDR3 is 12 amino acids long. Germline V lookup: CDR1 SNHLY, CDR2 FYNNEI. DNA of the CDR3: TGTGCCAGCAGGCGACAGGGTATGGGCTACACCTTC. Its translation: CASRRQGMGYTF.

This chain links TRBV10-1 with TRBJ2-7, with a tentative D call TRBD1 (6 bases). In germline, CDR1 is WNHNN, CDR2 SYGVQD (reference sequence). CDR3 length: 15 amino acids. V gave up 6 bases and J gave up 9 bases, with 24 bases separating them. The CDR3 is CASSEPGTRQSVQYF. DNA for the CDR3: TGCGCCAGCAGCGAACCCGGGACACGTCAATCGGTGCAGTACTTC.

The chain uses TRBV6-6 and TRBJ1-1; 7 nucleotides agree with TRBD1. The V segment lost 11 bases and the J segment 0 bases; nucleotides outside the gene matches: 6. CDR1 and CDR2 (germline): MNHNY, SVGAGI (reference sequence). CDR3 length equals 13 residues. CDR3 loop: CACSGQMNTEAFF. The CDR3 DNA reads TGTGCCTGCTCGGGACAGATGAACACTGAAGCTTTCTTT.

J is TRBJ1-1 and V is TRBV10-2; D unresolved. Germline loops: CDR1 WSHSY, CDR2 SAAADI. This CDR3 has 13 amino acids. Trimming stripped 2 bases from V and 1 base from J, with 5 bases between. The CDR3 sequence: CASSETENTEAFF. The CDR3 nucleotides read TGCGCCAGCAGTGAGACAGAGAACACTGAAGCTTTCTTT.

V and J are TRBV11-3 and TRBJ2-7; a possible D gene is TRBD2 (5 bases). Per the germline V gene, CDR1 is SGHNT and CDR2 is YENEEA. The CDR3 is 15 amino acids. Trimming removed 3 bases from V and 6 bases from J, with 18 bases in between. The CDR3 spells CASSFSRPPAGEQYF. The CDR3 bases are TGTGCCAGCAGCTTCTCGCGTCCCCCGGCGGGCGAGCAGTACTTC.

V and J are TRBV5-1 and TRBJ1-4; TRBD1 agrees at 8 bases. The length of the CDR3 is 14 residues. V lost 3 bases, J lost 3 bases, and 1 base stayed unmatched. CDR1 SGHRS and CDR2 YFSETQ come from the germline V gene. Here the CDR3 reads CASSSTGANEKLFF. In nucleotides, the CDR3 is TGCGCCAGCAGCTCGACAGGGGCTAATGAAAAACTGTTTTTT.

J is TRBJ2-6 and V is TRBV10-2, with D maybe TRBD2 (5 bases). This CDR3 is 12 amino acids long. V dropped 11 bases and J dropped 4 bases, with 9 bases sitting between them. The germline CDR1 and CDR2 sequences are WSHSY and SAAADI. The CDR3 DNA follows: TGCGCCGCCCGCGGGGGGGCCAACGTCCTGACTTTC. Translation gives CAARGGANVLTF.

V and J are TRBV9 and TRBJ2-3; TRBD2 agrees at 11 bases. Trimming at V came to 3 bases and at J to 1 base, leaving 19 bases not matched to a gene. CDR1 and CDR2 (germline): SGDLS, YYNGEE. CDR3 length: 21 residues. The CDR3 here is CASSEGGGLAEWWWGTDTQYF. In nucleotides, the CDR3 is TGTGCCAGCAGCGAGGGGGGGGGACTAGCGGAGTGGTGGTGGGGCACAGATACGCAGTATTTT.

This chain connects TRBV10-3 to TRBJ1-5; tentatively, D is TRBD1 (5 bases). The CDR3 is 13 amino acids. Trimming cost V 0 bases and J 5 bases, with 5 bases left between them. Germline V lookup: CDR1 ENHRY, CDR2 SYGVKD. CDR3 protein: CAISESTDQPQHF. The CDR3 bases are TGTGCCATCAGTGAGTCGACAGATCAGCCCCAGCATTTT.

The chain uses TRBV4-1 and TRBJ1-5; perhaps TRBD1 as D (6 bases). Per the germline V gene, CDR1 is MGHRA and CDR2 is YSYEKL. V lost 0 bases and J lost 8, with 23 bases in between. This CDR3 has 18 amino acids. The CDR3 is CASSQDLEQGGGWEPQHF. For the CDR3, the DNA is TGCGCCAGCAGCCAAGATCTTGAACAGGGTGGGGGATGGGAGCCCCAGCATTTT.

This clone was detected once. The V gene is TRBV28, the J gene TRBJ2-7, with TRBD2 matching over 8 bases. This CDR3 is built from 12 residues. Germline V gene data show CDR1 as MDHEN and CDR2 as SYDVKM. Trimming removed 11 bases from V and 2 bases from J; junction bases left unmatched: 5. The CDR3 DNA reads as TGTGCCTCCCGGGGGGGGACCTACGAGCAGTACTTC. Its protein is CASRGGTYEQYF.

V is TRBV5-1 and J is TRBJ2-7; 8 bases agree with TRBD1. The CDR3 is 13 residues long. Looked up from germline, CDR1 is SGHRS and CDR2 is YFSETQ. After removal of 5 bases from V and 5 bases from J, the junction contained 6 bases not matched to a gene. CDR3 bases: TGCGCCAGCAGGATCGGACAGGGCAACGAGCAGTACTTC. Translated: CASRIGQGNEQYF.